This T cell receptor beta chain was captured in a study of blood T cell repertoires in COVID-19. Study at large: In each case, the material was cDNA or gDNA derived from T cells, B-cell-depleted T cells, or PBMCs.

As originally analysed: Reference gene primer amplification gave nucleated cell count estimates. Method: immunoSEQ multiplex PCR; TCRdb's copy keeps in-frame clones and lacks some. For V, J and clone size, that table is used; D and trimming come from the DNA. The sample lists about 64,000 clones; more than 60% were seen once. The source of this sequence is a human donor in a cohort sampled during active COVID-19. Sequenced: peripheral blood.

The CDR3 bases are TGTGCCAGTAGTGTGCACTACCCCTCAGAGACCCAGTACTTC. Translated: CASSVHYPSETQYF. The chain couples TRBV19 to TRBJ2-5; no firm D call. Germline V gene data show CDR1 as LNHDA and CDR2 as SQIVND (reference sequence). Trimming shortened V by 5 bases and J by 4 bases, and 14 bases separated the two germline ends. The CDR3 contains 14 residues.